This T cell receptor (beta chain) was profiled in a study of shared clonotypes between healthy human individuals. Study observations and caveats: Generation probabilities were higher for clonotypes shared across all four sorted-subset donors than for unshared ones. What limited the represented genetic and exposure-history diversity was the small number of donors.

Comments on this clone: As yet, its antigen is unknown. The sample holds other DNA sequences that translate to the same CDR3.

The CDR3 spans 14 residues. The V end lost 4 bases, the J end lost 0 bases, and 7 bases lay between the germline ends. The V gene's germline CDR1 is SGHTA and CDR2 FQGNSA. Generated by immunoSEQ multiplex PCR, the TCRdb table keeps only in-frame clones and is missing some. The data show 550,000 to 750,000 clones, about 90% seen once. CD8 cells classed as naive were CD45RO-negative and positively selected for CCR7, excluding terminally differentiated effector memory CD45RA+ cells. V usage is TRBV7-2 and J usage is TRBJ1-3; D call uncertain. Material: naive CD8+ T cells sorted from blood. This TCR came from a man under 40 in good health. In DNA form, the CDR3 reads TGTGCCAGCAGCTCTGGGATCTCTGGAAACACCATATATTTT. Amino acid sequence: CASSSGISGNTIYF.